The present T cell receptor (beta chain) was sequenced within a study of cytomegalovirus exposure and HLA in healthy donors. Germline-derived CDR1 and CDR2 are SQVTM and ANQGSEA. CDR3 size: 12 residues. Those who donated were healthy bone marrow donors. Study-level results: CMV serostatus stood as the only immune exposure information on hand. Specific recognition of CMV antigens was confirmed in vitro for a few chains (all CMV-associated).

Both 60 Vbeta primers and 13 Jbeta primers went into the PCR. TCRdb's copy holds only in-frame clones and misses some; the assay was immunoSEQ multiplex PCR. The table includes under 130,000 clones, approximately 72% detected once. A remark on this clone: Its target is unknown.

Sequencing was performed on PBMCs. This receptor was obtained from a man aged 25 to 40 in good health and CMV-seronegative. V gene TRBV29-1 combines with J gene TRBJ2-5; D gene unclear. The DNA end is more similar to TRBJ2-7, so the J call may be wrong. The CDR3 DNA reads TGCAGCGTTCAAAGGAGCGCCTACGAGCAGTACTTC. It is translated as CSVQRSAYEQYF.